This record looks at one T cell receptor (beta chain) sequence and its context. The target antigen is unknown. This sample stems from a study of shared clonotypes between healthy human individuals. Study-level background: Donors were a couple of women and a few men aged 18 to 49.

Each donor was a Caucasian adult residing in Nashville, Tennessee. The assay was immunoSEQ multiplex PCR, and TCRdb's table has in-frame clones only and misses some. The sample consists of approximately 1.4 million clones, 95% to 99% of them appearing once. CDR1 is SGDLS and CDR2 is YYNGEE in the germline V gene. There are 11 residues in the CDR3. The V gene lost 3 bases and the J gene lost 6 bases, with 4 bases spanning the gap. Notes on the study in general: Non-shared clonotypes had lower generation probabilities than clonotypes shared by all four sorted-subset donors.

J is TRBJ2-1 and V is TRBV9; no firm D call. The sequence derives from a man aged 25 to 40 in good health. The specimen sequenced was naive CD4+ T cells sorted from blood. Subset noted: CD45RA+ positively selected. Here the CDR3 reads CASSAVNEQFF. CDR3 DNA: TGTGCCAGCAGCGCGGTCAATGAGCAGTTCTTC.